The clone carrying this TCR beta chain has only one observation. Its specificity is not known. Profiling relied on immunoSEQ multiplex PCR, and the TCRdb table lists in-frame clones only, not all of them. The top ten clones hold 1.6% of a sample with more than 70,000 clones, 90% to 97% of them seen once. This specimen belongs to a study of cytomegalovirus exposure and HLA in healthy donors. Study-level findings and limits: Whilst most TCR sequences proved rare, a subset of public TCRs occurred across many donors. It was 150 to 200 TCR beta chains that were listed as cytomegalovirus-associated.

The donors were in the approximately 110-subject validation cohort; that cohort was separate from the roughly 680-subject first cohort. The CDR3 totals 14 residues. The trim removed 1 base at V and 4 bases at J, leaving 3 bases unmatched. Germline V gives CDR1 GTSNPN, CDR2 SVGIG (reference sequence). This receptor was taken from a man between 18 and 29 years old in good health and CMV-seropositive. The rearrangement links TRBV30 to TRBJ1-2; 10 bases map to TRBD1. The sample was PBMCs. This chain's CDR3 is CAWSEGTGVYGYTF. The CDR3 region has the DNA TGTGCCTGGAGTGAAGGGACAGGGGTCTATGGCTACACCTTC. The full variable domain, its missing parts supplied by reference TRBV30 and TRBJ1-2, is SQTIHQWPATLVQPVGSPLSLECTVEGTSNPNLYWYRQAAGRGLQLLFYSVGIGQISSEVPQNLSASRPQDRQFILSSKKLLLSDSGFYLCAWSEGTGVYGYTFGSGTRLTVV.